This entry concerns a single TCR beta chain. V was pared by 3 bases and J by 3 bases, with 5 bases between. Germline CDR1 is SGHAT and CDR2 is FQNNGV. The CDR3 contains 12 residues. The data derive from a study of technical replicates of blood from several donors. Some clones are missing from TCRdb's copy, which holds only in-frame ones; the method was immunoSEQ multiplex PCR. The data show roughly 80,000 clones, approximately 90% seen once. The TCR sequence derives from a human donor in good health. The chain carries TRBV11-2 and TRBJ2-5; D unresolved. Sequences were obtained from T cells isolated from PBMCs. CDR3 sequence: CASSFSEETQYF. CDR3 in DNA: TGTGCCAGCAGCTTTTCAGAAGAGACCCAGTACTTC.